Reported below is one TCR beta chain. Antigen specificity is unknown. Clones were sequenced by immunoSEQ multiplex PCR, and TCRdb holds only the in-frame ones, with some missing. This sample has about 97,000 clones, with more than 70% found just once. These data originate in a study of T cell responses to AZD1222 COVID-19 vaccine. Broader study findings: It should be noted that donors were predominantly white British and more often female, and clonal diversity was possibly underestimated. Scientists sampled the repertoires only once the peak T cell response had passed.

V was shortened by 7 bases and J by 5 bases, with 18 bases between the two germline ends. This CDR3 is built from 15 residues. The germline V gene has CDR1 LNHDA and CDR2 SQIVND (reference sequence). The source of this sequence is an adult in good health. The chain has TRBV19 and TRBJ1-5; D is possibly TRBD1 (6 bases). This specimen consisted of peripheral blood, obtained on day 0 of AZD1222 vaccination. CDR3 bases: TGTGCCAGTACCGGGTGGGGGGGCCCGCATCAGCCCCAGCATTTT. Translated, it gives CASTGWGGPHQPQHF.